The next 4 T cell receptor beta chains were all read from a single sample in a study of T cells in Graves' hyperthyroidism and ophthalmopathy. What was amplified from RNA transcripts were TCR beta CDR3 regions. TCR CDR3 underwent first-round RT-PCR with the HTBI primer set. Each CDR3 protein gets one entry after TCRdb re-called the multiplex PCR reads with MiXCR. The top ten clones hold around 19% of a sample with approximately 610,000 distinct CDR3 sequences, approximately 15% of them seen once. The sequenced material came from blood. These receptor sequences come from a woman under 30 with Graves' hyperthyroidism.

Notes on this clonotype: A single base separates this from a much larger clone, so it may be a read error. The chain recombines TRBV7-8 with TRBJ2-1, with TRBD2 matching over 8 bases. Trimming took 2 bases from V and 4 from J; bases not matched to a gene: 10. This CDR3 has 17 amino acids. Germline lookup yields CDR1 SGHVS and CDR2 FQNEAQ. The DNA for the CDR3 is TGTGCCAGCAGCTTATTCGAACTAGCGGCCTCTTACAATGAGCAGTTCTTC. Translating gives CASSLFELAASYNEQFF.

The rearrangement joins TRBV19 to TRBJ2-7; 8 nucleotides agree with TRBD2. Germline CDR1 is LNHDA and CDR2 is SQIVND (reference sequence). This CDR3 comprises 15 residues. The J segment lost 1 base and the V segment lost 7 bases, leaving 9 bases of the junction unmatched. The CDR3 DNA is TGTGCCAGTACCCCGGGGAGCGGGGGTTCCTACGAGCAGTACTTC. Residues: CASTPGSGGSYEQYF. The full variable domain, in which reference TRBV19 and TRBJ2-7 provide the parts outside the CDR3, is DGGITQSPKYLFRKEGQNVTLSCEQNLNHDAMYWYRQDPGQGLRLIYYSQIVNDFQKGDIAEGYSVSREKKESFPLTVTSAQKNPTAFYLCASTPGSGGSYEQYFGPGTRLTVT.

The chain is built from TRBV12-5 and TRBJ1-1, with D possibly being TRBD1 (5 bases). The CDR3 extends over 17 amino acids. Germline CDR1 reads LGHNT; CDR2 reads FRNRAP. V was cut by 0 bases and J by 1 base, with 15 bases left in between. CDR3 amino acids: CASGLVLGGGWNTEAFF. CDR3 DNA sequence: TGTGCTAGTGGTTTGGTACTGGGTGGGGGATGGAACACTGAAGCTTTCTTT. Full variable domain (missing parts from reference TRBV12-5 and TRBJ1-1): DARVTQTPRHKVTEMGQEVTMRCQPILGHNTVFWYRQTMMQGLELLAYFRNRAPLDDSGMPKDRFSAEMPDATLATLKIQPSEPRDSAVYFCASGLVLGGGWNTEAFFGQGTRLTVV.

The rearrangement uses TRBV12-5 and TRBJ1-5; no clear D. The CDR3 totals 12 residues. Germline CDR1 reads LGHNT; CDR2 reads FRNRAP. Trimming pared 4 bases from V and 5 bases from J, leaving 6 bases between. The CDR3 spells CASGWPDQPQHF. The CDR3 DNA follows: TGTGCTAGTGGTTGGCCGGATCAGCCCCAGCATTTT. Complete variable domain (other parts from reference TRBV12-5 and TRBJ1-5): DARVTQTPRHKVTEMGQEVTMRCQPILGHNTVFWYRQTMMQGLELLAYFRNRAPLDDSGMPKDRFSAEMPDATLATLKIQPSEPRDSAVYFCASGWPDQPQHFGDGTRLSIL.